Listed here is a single T cell receptor beta chain. Germline V gene sequence: CDR1 LNHDA, CDR2 SQIVND (reference sequence). The CDR3 is 14 amino acids. With 8 bases clipped from V and 6 bases from J, the junction kept 5 bases outside the gene matches. Some clones are missing from TCRdb's copy, which holds only in-frame ones; the method was immunoSEQ multiplex PCR. The data contain about 140,000 clones, about 82% of them singletons. This sample was included in a study of blood T cell repertoires in COVID-19. Study-level background: Some COVID-19 samples were acute and others convalescent; all came from the United States, Italy and Spain.

Specimen: peripheral blood. The TCR comes from a woman aged 60-75 years with acute or convalescent COVID-19. J is TRBJ1-5 and V is TRBV19, with 12 nucleotides matching TRBD1. The CDR3 DNA is TGTGCCAGTTCCGGGACAGGGGGCGGTCAGCCCCAGCATTTT. Its protein is CASSGTGGGQPQHF.